This T cell receptor (beta chain) was sequenced during a study of regulatory T cells in long-lasting Graves disease. A note on this clonotype: No antigen is known for it.

V was shortened by 4 bases and J by 8 bases, with 6 bases between the two germline ends. The germline gives CDR1 MNHEY, CDR2 SVGAGI. This CDR3 has 11 amino acids. Study findings and constraints: A greater number of public clonotypes (approximately 2,500) was shared by persistent patients than by new patients (roughly 880). Persistent cases favored TRBV28, TRBJ1-2 and TRBJ2-5.

To make TCR beta libraries, researchers used iRepertoire HTBI primers and Arm-PCR of CDR3 regions. TCRdb called the multiplex PCR reads again in MiXCR, with one record for every CDR3 protein. The sample holds under 400,000 distinct CDR3 sequences; about a sixth are singletons and the top ten take 25% to 30%. Indicated time point: newly diagnosed GD, antithyroid drugs for less than 3 months. The TCR library was made from RNA extracted from PBMCs. These data are also associated with another study on T cells in Graves' hyperthyroidism and ophthalmopathy. That paper states: Each patient was aged 18 to 65 and had newly diagnosed hyperthyroidism of under 2 months' duration.

Source: peripheral blood mononuclear cells (PBMCs), taken at new diagnosis, from a patient treated with antithyroid drugs. The chain carries TRBV6-5 and TRBJ2-1; no clear D gene. This sequence originates from a man between 35 and 55 years old with Graves disease. The CDR3 is CASSSFDEQFF. The CDR3 region has the DNA TGTGCCAGCAGTTCCTTCGATGAGCAGTTCTTC.